This T cell receptor (beta chain) was sequenced for a study of cytotoxic CD8 clonotypes in ibrutinib-treated CLL. Repertoires were generated with immunoSEQ multiplex PCR, while TCRdb's copy carries only in-frame clones and drops some. The data contain more than 85,000 clones, roughly three quarters of them singletons. General observations from the study: Clonality correlated strongly with circulating CD8+ T cells and exceeded age-matched healthy donors at baseline.

Note on this clone: Its antigen is undetermined.

The CDR3 is 15 amino acids. The germline V gene encodes CDR1 MDHEN and CDR2 SYDVKM. Trimming took 5 bases from V and 4 from J; bases not matched to a gene: 9. The receptor was isolated from a human donor with chronic lymphocytic leukemia. The source was PBMCs, collected after 24 months of ibrutinib treatment. The genes are TRBV28 and TRBJ2-5; 8 positions match TRBD2. CDR3 in amino acids: CASSPLRGAAETQYF. The CDR3 DNA is TGTGCCAGCAGTCCGCTGCGGGGGGCCGCAGAGACCCAGTACTTC.